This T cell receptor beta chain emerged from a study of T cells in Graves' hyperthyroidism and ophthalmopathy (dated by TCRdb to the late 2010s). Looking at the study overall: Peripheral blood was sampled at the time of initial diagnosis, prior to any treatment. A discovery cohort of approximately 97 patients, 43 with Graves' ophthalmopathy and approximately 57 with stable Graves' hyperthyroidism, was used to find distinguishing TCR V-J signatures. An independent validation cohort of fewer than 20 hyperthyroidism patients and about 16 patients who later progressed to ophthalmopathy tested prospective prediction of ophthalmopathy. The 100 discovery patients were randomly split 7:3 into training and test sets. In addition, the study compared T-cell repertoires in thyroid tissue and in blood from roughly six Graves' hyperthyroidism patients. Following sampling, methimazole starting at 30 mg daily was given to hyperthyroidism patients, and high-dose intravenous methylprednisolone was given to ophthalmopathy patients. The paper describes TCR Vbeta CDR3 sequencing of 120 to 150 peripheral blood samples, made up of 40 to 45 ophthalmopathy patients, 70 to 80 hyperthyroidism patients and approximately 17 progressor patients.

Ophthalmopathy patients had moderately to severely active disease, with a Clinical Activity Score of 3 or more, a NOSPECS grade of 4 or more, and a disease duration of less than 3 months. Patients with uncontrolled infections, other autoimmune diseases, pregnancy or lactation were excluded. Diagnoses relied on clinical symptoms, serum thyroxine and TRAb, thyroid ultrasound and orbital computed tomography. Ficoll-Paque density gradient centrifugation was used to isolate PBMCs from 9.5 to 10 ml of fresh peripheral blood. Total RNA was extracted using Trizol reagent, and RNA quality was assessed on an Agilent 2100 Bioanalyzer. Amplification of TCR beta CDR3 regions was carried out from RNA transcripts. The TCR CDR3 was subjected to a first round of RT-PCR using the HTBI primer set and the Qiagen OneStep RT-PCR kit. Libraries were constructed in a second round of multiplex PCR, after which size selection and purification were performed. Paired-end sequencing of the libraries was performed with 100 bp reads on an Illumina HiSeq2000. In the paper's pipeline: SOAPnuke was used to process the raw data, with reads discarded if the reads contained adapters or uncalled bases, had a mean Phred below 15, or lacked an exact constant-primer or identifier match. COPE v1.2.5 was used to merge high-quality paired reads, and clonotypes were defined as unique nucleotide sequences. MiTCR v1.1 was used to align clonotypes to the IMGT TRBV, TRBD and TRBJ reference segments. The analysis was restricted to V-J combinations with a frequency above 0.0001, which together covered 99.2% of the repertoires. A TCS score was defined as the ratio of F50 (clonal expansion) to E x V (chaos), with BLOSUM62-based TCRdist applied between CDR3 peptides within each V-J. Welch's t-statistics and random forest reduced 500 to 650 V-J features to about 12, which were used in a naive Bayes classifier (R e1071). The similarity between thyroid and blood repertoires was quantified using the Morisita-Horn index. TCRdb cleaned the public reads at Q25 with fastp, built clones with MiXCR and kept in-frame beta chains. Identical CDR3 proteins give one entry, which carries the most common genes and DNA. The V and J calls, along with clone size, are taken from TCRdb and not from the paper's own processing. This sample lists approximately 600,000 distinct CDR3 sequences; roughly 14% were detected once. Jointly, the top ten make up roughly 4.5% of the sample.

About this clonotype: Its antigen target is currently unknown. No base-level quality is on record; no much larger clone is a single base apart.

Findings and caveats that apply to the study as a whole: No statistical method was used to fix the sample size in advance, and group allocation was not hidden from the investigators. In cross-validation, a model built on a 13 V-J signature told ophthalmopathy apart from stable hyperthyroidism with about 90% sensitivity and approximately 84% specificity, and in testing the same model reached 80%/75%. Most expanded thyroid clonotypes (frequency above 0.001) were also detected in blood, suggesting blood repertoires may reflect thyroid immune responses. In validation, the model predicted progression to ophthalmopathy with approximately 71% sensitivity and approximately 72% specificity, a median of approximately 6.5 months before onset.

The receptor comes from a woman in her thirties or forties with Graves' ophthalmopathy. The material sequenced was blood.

The DNA sequence is given as TGTGCCAGCAGTGACAGGGGGCGAACCTACGAGCAGTACTTC. Its coded protein is CASSDRGRTYEQYF. The chain links TRBV28 with TRBJ2-7; TRBD1 agrees with 10 junctional bases. From cysteine to phenylalanine, the CDR3 is 14 amino acids long. CDR3 DNA only is kept here, 42 bases in frame from base 1. Taken from the germline V gene, the CDR1 and CDR2 loops are MDHEN and SYDVKM. Trimming takes 5 bases off V and 2 bases off J; junction bases not matched to a gene: 3.